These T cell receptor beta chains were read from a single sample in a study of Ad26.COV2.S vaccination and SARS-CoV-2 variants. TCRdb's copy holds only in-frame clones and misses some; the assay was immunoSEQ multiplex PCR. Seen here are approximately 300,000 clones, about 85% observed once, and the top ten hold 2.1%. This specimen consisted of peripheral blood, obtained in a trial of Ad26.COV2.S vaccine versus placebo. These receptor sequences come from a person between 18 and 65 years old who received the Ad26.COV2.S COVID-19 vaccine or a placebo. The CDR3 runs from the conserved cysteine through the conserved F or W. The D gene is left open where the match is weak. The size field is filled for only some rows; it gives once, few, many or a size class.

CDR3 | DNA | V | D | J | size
CSVEPGHGYTF | TGCAGCGTTGAGCCAGGGCATGGCTACACCTTC | TRBV29-1 | . | TRBJ1-2 | few
CASSWNQGLGNQPQHF | TGTGCCAGCAGTTGGAATCAGGGGCTCGGCAATCAGCCCCAGCATTTT | TRBV28 | . | TRBJ1-5 | .
CASSPVNRGRGAFF | TGTGCCAGCAGTCCCGTTAACAGGGGGCGAGGCGCTTTCTTT | TRBV2 | TRBD1 | TRBJ1-1 | .
CASSLGSNEQFF | TGTGCCAGCAGCTTGGGTTCAAATGAGCAGTTCTTC | TRBV5-4 | . | TRBJ2-1 | .
CASSPPGSGGTDTQYF | TGTGCCAGCAGCCCCCCTGGGAGCGGGGGGACAGATACGCAGTATTTT | TRBV7-9 | TRBD2 | TRBJ2-3 | few
CASSERQGALYGYTF | TGTGCCAGCAGCGAACGACAGGGCGCGTTGTATGGCTACACCTTC | TRBV9 | TRBD1 | TRBJ1-2 | .
CASSYRERDTEAFF | TGTGCCAGCAGTTACAGGGAGAGGGACACTGAAGCTTTCTTT | TRBV6-8 | . | TRBJ1-1 | .
CASSFDRSTEAFF | TGCGCCAGCAGCTTCGACAGAAGCACTGAAGCTTTCTTT | TRBV5-1 | . | TRBJ1-1 | .
CASSYQWHLANYGYTF | TGTGCCAGCAGTTACCAGTGGCACCTAGCTAACTATGGCTACACCTTC | TRBV6-5 | . | TRBJ1-2 | .
CAWSFPPPGVLSGNTIYF | TGTGCCTGGAGTTTTCCCCCTCCGGGGGTCCTTTCTGGAAACACCATATATTTT | TRBV30 | . | TRBJ1-3 | .
CASSVLGARAKNIQYF | TGTGCCAGCAGTGTTTTGGGGGCGAGGGCCAAAAACATTCAGTACTTC | TRBV25-1 | . | TRBJ2-4 | .
CASSLVSGGNTGELFF | TGTGCCAGCAGCTTGGTTAGCGGGGGGAACACCGGGGAGCTGTTTTTT | TRBV5-5 | TRBD2 | TRBJ2-2 | .
CASSLNTIWGLNTGELFF | TGTGCCAGCAGCTTAAATACTATCTGGGGCTTAAACACCGGGGAGCTGTTTTTT | TRBV7-3 | . | TRBJ2-2 | .
CASSLSWGAGNEQFF | TGTGCCAGCAGTTTATCTTGGGGGGCGGGGAATGAGCAGTTCTTC | TRBV27 | . | TRBJ2-1 | .
CSASGTSGGYEQFF | TGCAGTGCTAGTGGGACTAGCGGGGGCTATGAGCAGTTCTTC | TRBV20-1 | TRBD2 | TRBJ2-1 | .
CASSLSGYEQYF | TGTGCCAGCAGTTTATCAGGCTACGAGCAGTACTTC | TRBV12-3/TRBV12-4 | . | TRBJ2-7 | .
CASSRLAGGSTDTQYF | TGTGCCAGTAGTCGCCTAGCGGGGGGCAGCACAGATACGCAGTATTTT | TRBV19 | TRBD2 | TRBJ2-3 | .
CASSLQGTGGTEAFF | TGCGCCAGCAGCTTGCAGGGGACAGGGGGCACTGAAGCTTTCTTT | TRBV5-1 | TRBD1 | TRBJ1-1 | .
CASSHPVAGQGNGYTF | TGCGCCAGCAGCCATCCGGTGGCTGGACAGGGTAATGGCTACACCTTC | TRBV4-1 | TRBD1 | TRBJ1-2 | .
CASSLYATWLFF | TGTGCCAGCAGTTTATATGCGACGTGGCTGTTTTTT | TRBV28 | . | TRBJ1-4 | .
CAIRTVQETQYF | TGTGCCATCAGGACAGTACAAGAGACCCAGTACTTC | TRBV6-5 | . | TRBJ2-5 | .
CASSLPSGGAETQYF | TGTGCCAGCAGCTTACCTAGCGGGGGGGCAGAGACCCAGTACTTC | TRBV7-9 | TRBD2 | TRBJ2-5 | .
CASSDRDRAKQYF | TGTGCCAGCAGTGACCGCGACAGGGCTAAGCAGTACTTC | TRBV25-1 | TRBD1 | TRBJ2-7 | .
CASSSRRDREAHEQYF | TGTGCCAGCAGCAGTCGTCGGGACAGGGAAGCACACGAGCAGTACTTC | TRBV9 | TRBD1 | TRBJ2-7 | .
CASSQRGATNEKLFF | TGTGCCAGTAGCCAGCGGGGAGCAACTAATGAAAAACTGTTTTTT | TRBV19 | . | TRBJ1-4 | .
CASSGGTQNNSPLHF | TGTGCCAGCAGCGGCGGGACTCAAAATAATTCACCCCTCCACTTT | TRBV9 | . | TRBJ1-6 | .
CASSARRLGQGASYEQYF | TGTGCCAGCAGTGCTCGGCGACTGGGACAGGGGGCCTCCTACGAGCAGTACTTC | TRBV6-1 | TRBD1 | TRBJ2-7 | .
CASSTRGPTGTGELFF | TGTGCCAGTAGTACCCGCGGACCGACGGGCACCGGGGAGCTGTTTTTT | TRBV19 | . | TRBJ2-2 | .
CASSLDLGGASNEQFF | TGTGCCAGCAGCTTAGACCTGGGGGGGGCTAGTAATGAGCAGTTCTTC | TRBV7-2 | . | TRBJ2-1 | .
CASSLGVGLSYNEQFF | TGTGCCAGCAGCTTAGGGGTGGGGCTATCCTACAATGAGCAGTTCTTC | TRBV11-1 | . | TRBJ2-1 | once
CAIRAGTTGTEAFF | TGTGCCATCAGGGCCGGGACGACGGGAACTGAAGCTTTCTTT | TRBV10-3 | . | TRBJ1-1 | .
CASSPGQPRGPEQYF | TGTGCCAGCAGCCCCGGACAGCCCCGGGGGCCCGAGCAGTACTTC | TRBV5-5 | . | TRBJ2-7 | .
CASSLTGLETQYF | TGTGCCAGCAGCTTGACAGGGTTGGAGACCCAGTACTTC | TRBV5-4 | . | TRBJ2-5 | .
CATSRGTPTDTQYF | TGTGCCACTTCTAGAGGGACCCCCACAGATACGCAGTATTTT | TRBV15 | . | TRBJ2-3 | .
CASSQQMRGPLALHF | TGTGCCAGCAGCCAACAGATGCGGGGCCCCCTCGCCCTCCACTTT | TRBV14 | . | TRBJ1-6 | .
CASNRGVPEGSEAFF | TGTGCCAGCAACCGAGGTGTGCCCGAAGGATCTGAAGCTTTCTTT | TRBV6-5 | . | TRBJ1-1 | .
CASSAQQGNYGYTF | TGTGCCAGCAGTGCCCAGCAGGGGAACTATGGCTACACCTTC | TRBV2 | . | TRBJ1-2 | .
CASSPPSRGSTDTQYF | TGTGCCAGCTCACCACCGTCCCGGGGGAGCACAGATACGCAGTATTTT | TRBV18 | . | TRBJ2-3 | few
CASSLATGGVSSYNEQFF | TGTGCCAGCAGCTTGGCCACCGGGGGGGTGAGCTCCTACAATGAGCAGTTCTTC | TRBV5-6 | TRBD2 | TRBJ2-1 | .
CASSQQSAGDTQYF | TGTGCCAGCAGCCAACAATCAGCGGGGGATACGCAGTATTTT | TRBV7-2 | TRBD2 | TRBJ2-3 | .
CASSALAGELFF | TGTGCCAGCAGTGCCCTCGCCGGGGAGCTGTTTTTT | TRBV2 | . | TRBJ2-2 | .
CASSWGANTGELFF | TGTGCCAGCAGTTGGGGTGCGAACACCGGGGAGCTGTTTTTT | TRBV2 | . | TRBJ2-2 | few
CASSPRTSGGHF | TGTGCCAGCAGTCCAAGGACTAGCGGGGGTCACTTC | TRBV28 | TRBD2 | TRBJ2-7 | .
CASSLYFDAKNTEAFF | TGTGCCAGCAGTTTATATTTCGATGCGAAGAACACTGAAGCTTTCTTT | TRBV28 | . | TRBJ1-1 | .
CASSLLGSSQETQYF | TGTGCCAGCAGCCTCCTGGGGAGTTCTCAGGAGACCCAGTACTTC | TRBV7-9 | . | TRBJ2-5 | .
CSASPGGNQPQHF | TGCAGTGCTAGTCCCGGGGGCAATCAGCCCCAGCATTTT | TRBV20-1 | . | TRBJ1-5 | .
CSVDRSGDNEQFF | TGCAGCGTTGATCGTTCAGGGGACAATGAGCAGTTCTTC | TRBV29-1 | . | TRBJ2-1 | .
CASSPRRGVPTDTQYF | TGCGCCAGCAGCCCCCGCCGGGGGGTCCCGACAGATACGCAGTATTTT | TRBV5-1 | TRBD2 | TRBJ2-3 | .
CASSLAASGANVLTF | TGTGCCAGCAGCTTAGCTGCGTCCGGGGCCAACGTCCTGACTTTC | TRBV7-9 | . | TRBJ2-6 | .
CASSGTAQFSQYF | TGTGCTAGCTCCGGGACAGCACAGTTCTCGCAGTATTTT | TRBV12-5 | TRBD1 | TRBJ2-3 | once
CASSLGGQGIGYGYTF | TGTGCCAGCAGCTTAGGCGGACAGGGGATCGGCTATGGCTACACCTTC | TRBV11-3 | TRBD1 | TRBJ1-2 | .
CASSLMMNTEAFF | TGTGCCAGCAGCTTAATGATGAACACTGAAGCTTTCTTT | TRBV7-3 | . | TRBJ1-1 | .
CASSQEAGGPLETQYF | TGTGCCAGCAGCCAAGAAGCTGGTGGGCCCCTCGAGACCCAGTACTTC | TRBV3-1/TRBV3-2 | . | TRBJ2-5 | .
CASSLARVLVGGYTF | TGTGCCAGCAGCTTGGCGAGGGTCCTGGTGGGAGGCTACACCTTC | TRBV5-4 | . | TRBJ1-2 | .
CASSYRGQGEWHF | TGTGCCAGCAGTTACCGCGGACAGGGGGAATGGCATTTT | TRBV6-5 | TRBD1 | TRBJ1-5 | .
CASSLVSGANYEQYF | TGCGCCAGCAGCTTGGTTTCCGGAGCGAACTACGAGCAGTACTTC | TRBV5-1 | . | TRBJ2-7 | .
CASNREFSGNTIYF | TGTGCCAGTAATCGGGAATTCTCTGGAAACACCATATATTTT | TRBV19 | . | TRBJ1-3 | .
CASSLFGKLYGYTF | TGTGCCAGCAGCTTGTTTGGGAAACTCTATGGCTACACCTTC | TRBV5-6 | . | TRBJ1-2 | .
CASSYAGRGGDTQYF | TGTGCCAGCAGTTACGCGGGGCGCGGGGGAGATACGCAGTATTTT | TRBV6-6 | TRBD2 | TRBJ2-3 | .